These T cell receptor beta chains were read from a single sample in a study of blood T cells in healthy people across ages. TCRdb called the 5' RACE reads again in MiXCR, with one record for every CDR3 protein. The sample gives over 600,000 distinct CDR3 sequences, 40% to 45% of which show up once; around 30% is in the top ten. The sample was blood. These receptors all stem from a man older than 75 in good health. The CDR3 runs from the conserved cysteine through the conserved F or W. Each record gives: CDR3 length, V gene, clone size, D gene, J gene, CDR3 protein, CDR3 DNA. D genes are given only for firm matches. Clone size is not always given. Where it is, it says once, few, many or a class for expanded clones.

cdr3_length: 12; v_call: TRBV7-2; clone_size: many; d_call: -; j_call: TRBJ1-5; cdr3_aa: CASSSTNQPQHF; cdr3_nt: TGTGCCAGCAGCTCTACCAATCAGCCCCAGCATTTT
cdr3_length: 15; v_call: TRBV28; clone_size: few; d_call: TRBD1; j_call: TRBJ2-5; cdr3_aa: CASSYRTGLEETQYF; cdr3_nt: TGTGCCAGCAGCTATAGGACAGGGCTGGAAGAGACCCAGTACTTC
cdr3_length: 17; v_call: TRBV5-6; clone_size: -; d_call: TRBD1; j_call: TRBJ1-1; cdr3_aa: CASSSGDGRGRSTEAFF; cdr3_nt: TGTGCCAGCAGCTCCGGAGACGGCAGGGGGAGATCTACTGAAGCTTTCTTT
cdr3_length: 14; v_call: TRBV3-1; clone_size: once; d_call: -; j_call: TRBJ2-1; cdr3_aa: CASRLSTPQETQFF; cdr3_nt: TGTGCCAGCAGATTATCCACTCCTCAAGAGACCCAGTTCTTC
cdr3_length: 13; v_call: TRBV27; clone_size: -; d_call: -; j_call: TRBJ1-1; cdr3_aa: CASSRGKSESAFF; cdr3_nt: TGTGCCAGCAGCAGGGGAAAAAGCGAATCCGCTTTCTTT
cdr3_length: 16; v_call: TRBV12-3/TRBV12-4; clone_size: few; d_call: -; j_call: TRBJ1-1; cdr3_aa: CASSPYRDRRRPEAFF; cdr3_nt: TGTGCCAGCAGTCCTTATCGAGACAGACGCAGACCTGAAGCTTTCTTT
cdr3_length: 14; v_call: TRBV20-1; clone_size: few; d_call: TRBD2; j_call: TRBJ2-7; cdr3_aa: CSAVGVAGAYEQYF; cdr3_nt: TGCAGTGCTGTGGGAGTAGCGGGGGCCTACGAGCAGTACTTC
cdr3_length: 17; v_call: TRBV3-1; clone_size: -; d_call: -; j_call: TRBJ1-1; cdr3_aa: CASSQVGEDSKDTEAFF; cdr3_nt: TGTGCCAGCAGCCAAGTAGGAGAGGACTCAAAAGACACTGAAGCTTTCTTT
cdr3_length: 14; v_call: TRBV2; clone_size: few; d_call: TRBD2; j_call: TRBJ2-5; cdr3_aa: CASRARGGQETQYF; cdr3_nt: TGTGCCAGCAGGGCCCGGGGGGGCCAAGAGACCCAGTACTTC
cdr3_length: 16; v_call: TRBV9; clone_size: few; d_call: TRBD2; j_call: TRBJ2-5; cdr3_aa: CASSAGGLTPQETQYF; cdr3_nt: TGTGCCAGCAGCGCGGGAGGCTTAACTCCACAAGAGACCCAGTACTTC
cdr3_length: 16; v_call: TRBV7-2; clone_size: -; d_call: -; j_call: TRBJ2-6; cdr3_aa: CASSLKTGTGANVLTF; cdr3_nt: TGTGCCAGCAGCCTGAAAACAGGGACTGGGGCCAACGTCCTGACTTTC
cdr3_length: 13; v_call: TRBV4-3; clone_size: -; d_call: -; j_call: TRBJ2-1; cdr3_aa: CASSQGYGNEQFF; cdr3_nt: TGCGCCAGCAGCCAAGGCTATGGAAATGAGCAGTTCTTC
cdr3_length: 13; v_call: TRBV28; clone_size: once; d_call: TRBD1; j_call: TRBJ2-1; cdr3_aa: CASRGQGLNEQFF; cdr3_nt: TGTGCCAGTCGGGGACAGGGGCTAAATGAGCAGTTCTTC
cdr3_length: 16; v_call: TRBV7-2; clone_size: few; d_call: TRBD1; j_call: TRBJ2-3; cdr3_aa: CASSPSRTGETDTQYF; cdr3_nt: TGTGCCAGCAGCCCATCTCGGACAGGGGAGACAGATACGCAGTATTTT